This passage covers 29 T cell receptor beta chains from one sample sequenced in a study of graft-versus-host responses after intestinal transplantation. Assay: immunoSEQ multiplex PCR; the TCRdb copy retains only in-frame clones and omits some. Of approximately 14,000 clones in the sample, 80% to 90% are singletons; the top ten hold about 6.8%. This specimen consisted of bone marrow, obtained less than 130 days after intestinal transplantation. These TCRs come from a human patient who received an intestinal transplant, so some T cells may come from the graft donor.

The J gene is TRBJ2-3, the V gene TRBV19; D unclear. The germline CDR1 and CDR2 sequences are LNHDA and SQIVND (reference sequence). CDR3 length: 15 residues. Deletions cut 3 bases from V and 0 bases from J, with 10 bases between. CDR3 in amino acids: CASSMRVSSTDTQYF. Written as DNA, the CDR3 is TGTGCCAGTAGTATGCGAGTCAGTAGCACAGATACGCAGTATTTT.

The V and J genes are TRBV6-5 and TRBJ2-2; D unclear. From germline, CDR1 is MNHEY and CDR2 SVGAGI. CDR3 length: 16 residues. With 2 bases removed from V and 0 bases from J, the gap between germline ends came to 10 bases. CDR3 region: CASSYGSASNTGELFF. The DNA for the CDR3 is TGTGCCAGCAGTTACGGAAGCGCTTCGAACACCGGGGAGCTGTTTTTT.

The chain couples TRBV19 to TRBJ2-5; possibly TRBD2 for D (5 bases). V was trimmed by 6 bases and J by 1 base, leaving 12 bases between them. Germline values: CDR1 LNHDA, CDR2 SQIVND (reference sequence). CDR3 size: 14 residues. The CDR3 spells CASRYSGTQETQYF. In nucleotides, the CDR3 is TGTGCCAGTAGGTACAGCGGAACCCAAGAGACCCAGTACTTC.

The chain combines TRBV7-3 with TRBJ2-4; 8 bases line up with TRBD1. The CDR3 has 14 residues. V was clipped by 5 bases and J by 8 bases; unmatched bases: 8. From germline, CDR1 is SGHTA and CDR2 FQGTGA. CDR3: CASSETTTGDIQYF. The CDR3 nucleotides are TGTGCCAGCAGCGAAACGACGACAGGGGACATTCAGTACTTC.

The chain joins TRBV29-1 to TRBJ2-7, with 11 nucleotides matching TRBD1. Germline V CDR1 and CDR2: SQVTM, ANQGSEA. The CDR3 covers 13 residues. V gave up 6 bases and J gave up 5 bases; unmatched junction bases: 6. The CDR3 DNA is TGCAGCGTGTGGGACAGGGGGTTGGACGAGCAGTACTTC. Translated: CSVWDRGLDEQYF.

This chain connects TRBV5-4 to TRBJ2-5; 10 bases are a match to TRBD2. CDR1 and CDR2 from the germline V gene are SGHNT and YYREEE (reference sequence). With 2 bases clipped from V and 3 bases from J, the junction kept 7 bases outside the gene matches. The CDR3 is 16 amino acids. The CDR3 DNA reads as TGTGCCAGCAGCTTAGGCCCAGCGGGAGGGGAAGAGACCCAGTACTTC. Translation gives CASSLGPAGGEETQYF.

This rearrangement joins TRBV5-1 to TRBJ2-3; TRBD1 or TRBD2 may be the D gene (5 bases each). V lost 1 base, J lost 1 base, and 7 bases lay in between. This CDR3 comprises 14 residues. Germline lookup yields CDR1 SGHRS and CDR2 YFSETQ. The CDR3, as DNA: TGCGCCAGCAGCTTGAGGGGAGGCACAGATACGCAGTATTTT. As protein: CASSLRGGTDTQYF.

This chain uses TRBV6-1 with TRBJ2-7, with D hard to call. V was pared by 7 bases and J by 2 bases, with 12 bases between. Germline CDR1 reads MNHNS; CDR2 reads SASEGT. CDR3 length: 13 residues. CDR3 nucleotide sequence: TGTGCCAGCAACCCTCGCGGCGCCTACGAGCAGTACTTC. This translates into CASNPRGAYEQYF.

This clone came up a few times. The CDR3 loop reads CASISGVWVSYEQYF. The CDR3, as DNA: TGTGCCAGTATCTCAGGGGTTTGGGTCTCCTACGAGCAGTACTTC. The chain links TRBV19 to TRBJ2-7; D perhaps matches TRBD1 (6 bases). The V gene's germline CDR1 is LNHDA and CDR2 SQIVND (reference sequence). Trimming shortened V by 7 bases and J by 0 bases, and 16 bases separated the two germline ends. This CDR3 has 15 residues.

The genes are TRBV27 and TRBJ1-5; D remains ambiguous. This CDR3 contains 13 residues. CDR1 and CDR2 from the germline V gene are MNHEY and SMNVEV (reference sequence). V shed 4 bases and J shed 7 bases, with 11 bases lying between them. The CDR3 region has the DNA TGTGCCAGCAGTTATTTTGGTTCGCAGCCCCAGCATTTT. This codes for CASSYFGSQPQHF.

The chain joins TRBV5-1 to TRBJ2-7; D may match TRBD1 or TRBD2 (5 bases each). This CDR3 comprises 13 residues. Looked up from germline, CDR1 is SGHRS and CDR2 is YFSETQ. V gave up 5 bases and J gave up 8 bases, with 17 bases separating them. The CDR3 bases are TGCGCCAGCAGGGAAGCCCGGGACGCTAAGCAGTACTTC. Protein sequence: CASREARDAKQYF.

A few counts support this clone. This chain connects TRBV7-1 to TRBJ1-2; the match to TRBD1 covers 10 bases. TRBV7-1 is assigned to the ORF class and has an uncertain function. With V trimmed by 4 bases and J by 4 bases, 6 bases remained unmatched. The CDR3 consists of 15 residues. The CDR3 DNA sequence: TGTGCCAGCAGCTTAGCCGGGACAGGGGTCTATGGCTACACCTTC. Amino acids: CASSLAGTGVYGYTF.

This clone showed up just a few times. Distinct nucleotide sequences in the sample also encode this CDR3. This chain links TRBV11-3 with TRBJ1-1; D is perhaps TRBD1 (6 bases). CDR3 size: 13 residues. CDR1 is SGHNT and CDR2 is YENEEA in the germline V gene. V lost 5 bases and J 3 bases, leaving 10 bases between the germline ends. CDR3 DNA sequence: TGTGCCAGCAGCCCTCCAGGGGACACTGAAGCTTTCTTT. Translated, it gives CASSPPGDTEAFF.

The chain uses TRBV5-1 and TRBJ2-1, with 7 bases matching TRBD2. The CDR3 totals 16 residues. Germline CDR1 and CDR2: SGHRS and YFSETQ. The junction had 8 bases not matched to a gene; V was cut back by 1 base and J by 4 bases. CDR3 coding DNA: TGCGCCAGCAGCTTGAGGCCTAGCGGAAATTACAATGAGCAGTTCTTC. It codes for CASSLRPSGNYNEQFF.

V and J are TRBV7-2 and TRBJ2-1; 8 nucleotides match TRBD2. The CDR3 has 19 residues. V was clipped by 6 bases and J by 0 bases; unmatched bases: 16. Germline CDR1 is SGHTA and CDR2 is FQGNSA. The CDR3 protein is CASRVVWAGGWASYNEQFF. The CDR3 DNA reads TGTGCCAGCAGAGTAGTATGGGCGGGAGGTTGGGCCTCCTACAATGAGCAGTTCTTC.

The V and J genes are TRBV6-4 and TRBJ2-3; 8 bases are a match to TRBD1. This CDR3 region has 14 residues. V lost 4 bases to trimming and J lost 2 bases; unmatched junction nucleotides: 2. From germline, CDR1 is MRHNA and CDR2 SNTAGT. The CDR3 spells CASSGTGHTDTQYF. In nucleotides, the CDR3 is TGTGCCAGCAGTGGGACAGGGCACACAGATACGCAGTATTTT.

The rearrangement joins TRBV6-4 to TRBJ2-3, with D uncertain. Germline V gene sequence: CDR1 MRHNA, CDR2 SNTAGT. The CDR3 has 12 residues. V was cut by 6 bases and J by 0 bases, with 4 bases left in between. The CDR3 is CASRSSTDTQYF. The CDR3 coding sequence is TGTGCCAGCAGAAGTAGCACAGATACGCAGTATTTT.

The genes are TRBV6-1 and TRBJ2-7; no clear D gene. This CDR3 has 15 amino acids. Trimming cost V 0 bases and J 0 bases, with 9 bases left between them. CDR1 is MNHNS, CDR2 SASEGT, per germline. CDR3 in amino acids: CASSEAGDNSYEQYF. For the CDR3, the DNA is TGTGCCAGCAGTGAAGCAGGAGACAACTCCTACGAGCAGTACTTC.

This clone was picked up one time. V and J are TRBV19 and TRBJ2-1, with 10 bases lining up with TRBD2. V shed 4 bases and J 8 bases; nucleotides not matched to a gene: 14. This CDR3 comprises 17 residues. Germline V gives CDR1 LNHDA, CDR2 SQIVND (reference sequence). The CDR3 nucleotides read TGTGCCAGTAGTAACCTAATAGCGGGAGGTGTCTGGGATGAGCAGTTCTTC. Its protein product is CASSNLIAGGVWDEQFF.

The rearrangement links TRBV6-5 to TRBJ2-3, with D maybe TRBD1 (6 bases). CDR1 and CDR2 (germline): MNHEY, SVGAGI. This CDR3 spans 14 amino acids. Trimming cost V 2 bases and J 4 bases, with 10 bases left between them. CDR3 DNA sequence: TGTGCCAGCAGTTACGCAGGGGTCGCAGATACGCAGTATTTT. Amino acids: CASSYAGVADTQYF.

This chain links TRBV15 with TRBJ1-5; no reliable D call. V was pared by 1 base and J by 0 bases, with 4 bases between. The CDR3 covers 14 residues. CDR1 LNHNV and CDR2 YYDKDF come from the germline V gene (reference sequence). CDR3: CATSRVSSNQPQHF. DNA of the CDR3: TGTGCCACCAGCAGAGTAAGTAGCAATCAGCCCCAGCATTTT.

This sequence joins TRBV9 and TRBJ2-6; D is ambiguous. Per germline, CDR1 SGDLS and CDR2 YYNGEE. The V end was cut by 0 bases, the J end by 1 base, with 11 bases between. The CDR3 length is 17 residues. CDR3 sequence: CASSVGGQLSGANVLTF. The CDR3 nucleotides are TGTGCCAGCAGCGTAGGGGGTCAGCTTTCTGGGGCCAACGTCCTGACTTTC.

On this clone: At the DNA level, this CDR3 is encoded by other sequences in the same sample as well. This CDR3 reads CASSLNIGTNEAFF. The CDR3 DNA is TGCGCCAGCAGCTTGAACATCGGGACAAATGAGGCTTTCTTT. J is TRBJ1-1 and V is TRBV5-1; D perhaps matches TRBD1 (6 bases). This CDR3 comprises 14 residues. V was trimmed by 1 base and J by 11 bases, leaving 18 bases between them. Germline loops: CDR1 SGHRS, CDR2 YFSETQ. The entire variable domain, with the rest obtained from reference TRBV5-1 and TRBJ1-1, is as follows: KAGVTQTPRYLIKTRGQQVTLSCSPISGHRSVSWYQQTPGQGLQFLFEYFSETQRNKGNFPGRFSGRQFSNSRSEMNVSTLELGDSALYLCASSLNIGTNEAFFGQGTRLTVV.

This clone was seen a handful of times. The V call is TRBV21-1, the J call TRBJ2-1; whether TRBD2, the table's D call, matches the DNA was not checked. TRBV21-1 is flagged as a pseudogene. CDR3 length: 12 residues. This CDR3 is CASTSSYNEQFF. Here the CDR3 DNA reads TGTGCCAGCACCTCCTCCTACAATGAGCAGTTCTTC.

V and J are TRBV28 and TRBJ2-3; 7 bases align to TRBD1. Per germline, CDR1 MDHEN and CDR2 SYDVKM. CDR3 length equals 12 residues. V dropped 3 bases and J dropped 9; count of bases not matched to a gene: 3. CDR3 amino acids: CASSFRGTTQYF. CDR3 coding DNA: TGTGCCAGCAGTTTCAGGGGGACAACGCAGTATTTT.

This clone turned up a few times. This chain connects TRBV27 to TRBJ2-6; 7 bases are a match to TRBD1. Germline CDR1 reads MNHEY; CDR2 reads SMNVEV (reference sequence). This CDR3 is 15 amino acids long. V lost 6 bases to trimming and J lost 1 base; unmatched junction nucleotides: 3. As DNA, the CDR3 is TGTGCCAGCAGCCCACAGGGGTCTGGGGCCAACGTCCTGACTTTC. It is translated as CASSPQGSGANVLTF.

The chain is built from TRBV19 and TRBJ1-5; possible D gene TRBD1, 5 bases. The CDR3 totals 14 residues. Trimming removed 8 bases at V and 7 bases at J, with 18 bases between. Germline assignment: CDR1 LNHDA and CDR2 SQIVND (reference sequence). CDR3 in DNA: TGTGCCAGTTCGCTCATGGGGCAAGGACAGCCCCAGCATTTT. Translating it yields CASSLMGQGQPQHF.

The rearrangement joins TRBV5-1 to TRBJ2-1; D not certain. V lost 4 bases to trimming and J lost 5 bases, with 10 bases between them. Germline CDR1 reads SGHRS; CDR2 reads YFSETQ. The length of the CDR3 is 13 residues. CDR3 nucleotides: TGCGCCAGCAGCCCGGACGGAGACAATGAGCAGTTCTTC. It specifies CASSPDGDNEQFF. The full variable domain, in which reference TRBV5-1 and TRBJ2-1 provide the parts outside the CDR3, is KAGVTQTPRYLIKTRGQQVTLSCSPISGHRSVSWYQQTPGQGLQFLFEYFSETQRNKGNFPGRFSGRQFSNSRSEMNVSTLELGDSALYLCASSPDGDNEQFFGPGTRLTVL.

The chain combines TRBV7-9 with TRBJ2-1; D possibly corresponds to TRBD2 (6 bases). Trimming took 4 bases from V and 8 from J, leaving 18 bases between them. The CDR3 has 15 amino acids. Germline CDR1 SEHNR, CDR2 FQNEAQ (reference sequence). The DNA for the CDR3 is TGTGCCAGCAGCTCCTATTCTAGCGCCCGCGATGAGCAGTTCTTC. Its translation: CASSSYSSARDEQFF.